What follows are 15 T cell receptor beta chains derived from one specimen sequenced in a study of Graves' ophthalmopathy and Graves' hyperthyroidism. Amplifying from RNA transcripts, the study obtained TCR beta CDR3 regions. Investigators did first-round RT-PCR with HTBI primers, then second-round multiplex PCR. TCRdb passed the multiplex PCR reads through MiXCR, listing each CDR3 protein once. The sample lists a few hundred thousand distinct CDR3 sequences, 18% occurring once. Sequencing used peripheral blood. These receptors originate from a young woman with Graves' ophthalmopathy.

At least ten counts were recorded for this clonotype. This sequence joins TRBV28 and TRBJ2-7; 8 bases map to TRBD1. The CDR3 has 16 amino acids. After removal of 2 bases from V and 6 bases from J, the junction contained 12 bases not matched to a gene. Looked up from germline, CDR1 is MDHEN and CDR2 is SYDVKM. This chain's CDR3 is CASSLPRTGKSREQYF. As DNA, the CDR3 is TGTGCCAGCAGTTTACCGAGGACAGGGAAATCTCGCGAGCAGTACTTC.

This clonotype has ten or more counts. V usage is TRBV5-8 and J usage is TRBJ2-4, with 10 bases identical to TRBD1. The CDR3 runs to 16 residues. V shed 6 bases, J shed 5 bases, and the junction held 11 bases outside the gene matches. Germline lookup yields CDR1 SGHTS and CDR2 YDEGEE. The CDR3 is CASTIRQGAIQNIQYF. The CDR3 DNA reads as TGTGCCAGCACTATCCGACAGGGGGCTATCCAAAACATTCAGTACTTC. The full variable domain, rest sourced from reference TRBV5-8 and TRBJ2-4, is EAGVTQSPTHLIKTRGQQATLRCSPISGHTSVYWYQQALGLGLQFLLWYDEGEERNRGNFPPRFSGRQFPNYSSELNVNALELEDSALYLCASTIRQGAIQNIQYFGAGTRLSVL.

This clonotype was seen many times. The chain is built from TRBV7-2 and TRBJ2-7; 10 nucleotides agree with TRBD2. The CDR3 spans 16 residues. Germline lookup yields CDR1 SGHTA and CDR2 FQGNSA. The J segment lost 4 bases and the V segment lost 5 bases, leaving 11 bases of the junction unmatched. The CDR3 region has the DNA TGTGCCAGCAGCCGGGCGGTTAGCGGGGGGACTTACGAGCAGTACTTC. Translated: CASSRAVSGGTYEQYF.

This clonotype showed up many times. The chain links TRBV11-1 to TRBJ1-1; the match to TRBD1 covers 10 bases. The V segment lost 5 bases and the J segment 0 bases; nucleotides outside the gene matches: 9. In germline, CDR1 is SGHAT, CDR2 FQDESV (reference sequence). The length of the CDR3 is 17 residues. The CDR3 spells CASSPDLGQGMNTEAFF. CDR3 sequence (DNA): TGTGCCAGCAGCCCTGACCTGGGACAGGGGATGAACACTGAAGCTTTCTTT.

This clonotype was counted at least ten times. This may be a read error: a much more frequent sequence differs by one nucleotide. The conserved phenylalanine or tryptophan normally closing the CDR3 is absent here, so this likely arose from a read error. In nucleotides, the CDR3 is TGTGCCAGCAGTTTAGCGCTAATGGCGGGGGTCCAAGAGACCCAGTACCTC. Protein: CASSLALMAGVQETQYL. This chain connects TRBV12-3 or TRBV12-4 to TRBJ2-5; TRBD2 matches at 7 bases. J was trimmed by 1 base and V by 0 bases; bases with no gene match: 8. The CDR3 consists of 17 residues.

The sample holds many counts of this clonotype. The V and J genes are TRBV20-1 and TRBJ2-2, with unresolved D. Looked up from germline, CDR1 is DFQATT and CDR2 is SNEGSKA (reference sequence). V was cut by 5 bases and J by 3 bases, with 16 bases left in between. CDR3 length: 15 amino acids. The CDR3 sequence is CSAWPPQMDTGELFF. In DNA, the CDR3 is TGCAGTGCTTGGCCACCTCAAATGGACACCGGGGAGCTGTTTTTT.

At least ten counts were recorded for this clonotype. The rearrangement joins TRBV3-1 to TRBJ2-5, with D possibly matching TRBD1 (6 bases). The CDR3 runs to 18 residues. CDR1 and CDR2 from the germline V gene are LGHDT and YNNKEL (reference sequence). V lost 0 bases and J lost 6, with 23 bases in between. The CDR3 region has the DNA TGTGCCAGCAGCCAAGAAGACTTAACCCGGGACATTTTGAAGACCCAGTACTTC. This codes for CASSQEDLTRDILKTQYF.

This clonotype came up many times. The CDR3 DNA sequence: TGTGCCAGCAGTTACTCTGGGGCCCAGTACTTC. Its protein product is CASSYSGAQYF. The chain carries TRBV6-5 and TRBJ2-5; unclear D gene. The V gene lost 0 bases and the J gene lost 9 bases, with 5 bases spanning the gap. Germline V gene lookup returns CDR1 MNHEY and CDR2 SVGAGI. The CDR3 sequence is 11 residues long.

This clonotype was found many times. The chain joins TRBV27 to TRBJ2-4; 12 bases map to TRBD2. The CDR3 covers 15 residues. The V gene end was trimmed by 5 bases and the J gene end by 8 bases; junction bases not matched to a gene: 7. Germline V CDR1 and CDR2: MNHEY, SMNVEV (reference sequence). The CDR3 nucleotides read TGTGCCAGCAGTACCAGACTAGCGGGAGTTGACATTCAGTACTTC. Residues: CASSTRLAGVDIQYF.

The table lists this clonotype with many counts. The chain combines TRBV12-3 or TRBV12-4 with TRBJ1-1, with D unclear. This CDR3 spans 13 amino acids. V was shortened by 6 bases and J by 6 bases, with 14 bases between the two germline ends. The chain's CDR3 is CASRSKTIAEAFF. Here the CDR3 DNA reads TGTGCCAGCAGATCCAAGACGATCGCTGAAGCTTTCTTT.

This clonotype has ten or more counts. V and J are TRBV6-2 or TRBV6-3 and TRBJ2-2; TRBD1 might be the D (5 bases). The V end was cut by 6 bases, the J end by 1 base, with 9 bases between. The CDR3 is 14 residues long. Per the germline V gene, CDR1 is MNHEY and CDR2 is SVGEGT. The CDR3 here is CASRLDMNTGELFF. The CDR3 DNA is TGTGCCAGCAGACTGGACATGAACACCGGGGAGCTGTTTTTT.

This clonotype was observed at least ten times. CDR3 in amino acids: CASRGQGGSYEQYF. The CDR3 DNA sequence: TGTGCCAGCAGGGGACAGGGAGGGTCCTACGAGCAGTACTTC. The genes are TRBV12-3 or TRBV12-4 and TRBJ2-7, with 9 bases matching TRBD1. The V segment lost 6 bases and the J segment 1 base; nucleotides outside the gene matches: 4. CDR3 size: 14 residues.

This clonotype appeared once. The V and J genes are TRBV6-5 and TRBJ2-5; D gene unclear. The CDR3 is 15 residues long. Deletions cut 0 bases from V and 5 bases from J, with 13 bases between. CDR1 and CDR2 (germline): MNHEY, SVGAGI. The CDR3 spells CASSYSYKGSETQYF. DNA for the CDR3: TGTGCCAGCAGTTACTCGTACAAGGGATCGGAGACCCAGTACTTC.

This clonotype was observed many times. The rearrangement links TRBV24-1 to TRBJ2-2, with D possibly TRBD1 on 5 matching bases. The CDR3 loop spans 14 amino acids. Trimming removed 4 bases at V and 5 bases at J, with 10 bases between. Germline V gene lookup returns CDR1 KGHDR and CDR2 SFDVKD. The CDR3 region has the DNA TGTGCCACCAGTGACCTACCAGGGACCGGGGAGCTGTTTTTT. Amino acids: CATSDLPGTGELFF.

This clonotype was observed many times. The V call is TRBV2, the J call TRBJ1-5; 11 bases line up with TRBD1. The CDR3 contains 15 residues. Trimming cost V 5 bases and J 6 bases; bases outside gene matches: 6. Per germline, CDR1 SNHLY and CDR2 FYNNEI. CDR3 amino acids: CASSSGTGGGQPQHF. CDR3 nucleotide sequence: TGTGCCAGCAGTTCAGGGACAGGGGGAGGTCAGCCCCAGCATTTT.